The 28 T cell receptor beta chains below all came from one sample that was sequenced in a study of CD8 T cells in Susac syndrome. When the RNA was reverse transcribed, random hexamers were used with an input of about 0.45 to 1 ug. TCRdb redid the calling of the immunoSEQ multiplex PCR reads with MiXCR, one entry per CDR3 protein. The table has some 150,000 distinct CDR3 sequences, approximately 94% seen once. Input material: CD8+ T cells from PBMCs. Receptors originate from a human donor with multiple sclerosis.

The rearrangement links TRBV5-1 to TRBJ1-5; D is undetermined. V lost 0 bases, J lost 6 bases, and 13 bases lay in between. CDR1 and CDR2 from the germline V gene are SGHRS and YFSETQ. This CDR3 contains 15 residues. The chain's CDR3 is CASSLVGGGSQPQHF. Written as DNA, the CDR3 is TGCGCCAGCAGCTTGGTGGGAGGCGGCAGTCAGCCCCAGCATTTT.

The chain carries TRBV7-9 and TRBJ1-4; the D is unclear. The germline gives CDR1 SEHNR, CDR2 FQNEAQ (reference sequence). Deletions cut 6 bases from V and 7 bases from J, with 6 bases between. This CDR3 spans 11 amino acids. The CDR3, as DNA: TGTGCCAGCAGTCGGAGTGAAAAACTGTTTTTT. As protein: CASSRSEKLFF.

This rearrangement joins TRBV29-1 to TRBJ1-3; no clear D gene. This CDR3 region has 16 residues. Trimming took off 1 base at V and 0 bases at J, with 13 bases between the two ends. The V gene's germline CDR1 is SQVTM and CDR2 ANQGSEA. DNA for the CDR3: TGCAGCGTTGAAGCGACGGATCCCGTCTCTGGAAACACCATATATTTT. This encodes CSVEATDPVSGNTIYF.

The chain has TRBV28 and TRBJ2-7, with 8 bases fitting TRBD1. V lost 6 bases to trimming and J lost 4 bases; unmatched junction nucleotides: 8. The germline CDR1 and CDR2 sequences are MDHEN and SYDVKM. CDR3 length equals 14 residues. The CDR3 DNA sequence: TGTGCCAGCAGAACGACAGGGGCCCTATACGAGCAGTACTTC. It codes for CASRTTGALYEQYF.

The J gene is TRBJ2-1, the V gene TRBV6-2 or TRBV6-3, with unresolved D. V was pared by 8 bases and J by 6 bases, with 5 bases between. This CDR3 has 10 residues. Germline V gene lookup returns CDR1 MNHEY and CDR2 SVGEGT. The CDR3 coding sequence is TGTGCCAGCGGAATCAATGAGCAGTTCTTC. Translating it yields CASGINEQFF.

J is TRBJ2-1 and V is TRBV2; 7 bases map to TRBD2. The CDR3 is 14 residues long. Trimming at V came to 8 bases and at J to 8 bases, leaving 12 bases not matched to a gene. Per the germline V gene, CDR1 is SNHLY and CDR2 is FYNNEI. The CDR3 protein is CASGIKRGGYEQFF. The CDR3 DNA reads TGTGCCAGCGGCATCAAGCGGGGTGGTTATGAGCAGTTCTTC. The full variable domain, rest sourced from reference TRBV2 and TRBJ2-1, is EPEVTQTPSHQVTQMGQEVILRCVPISNHLYFYWYRQILGQKVEFLVSFYNNEISEKSEIFDDQFSVERPDGSNFTLKIRSTKLEDSAMYFCASGIKRGGYEQFFGPGTRLTVL.

Comments on this clonotype: The junction shows a germline mismatch at one end, possibly a read error. This chain joins TRBV9 and TRBJ2-5; D is tentatively TRBD1 or TRBD2 (5 bases each). CDR1 SGDLS and CDR2 YYNGEE come from the germline V gene. The CDR3 extends over 14 amino acids. CDR3 nucleotides: TGTGTCAGCTCAGGGAGCGGCAGTCAAGAGACCCAGTACTTC. It yields the protein CVSSGSGSQETQYF. Full variable domain (rest looked up from reference TRBV9 and TRBJ2-5): DSGVTQTPKHLITATGQRVTLRCSPRSGDLSVYWYQQSLDQGLQFLIQYYNGEERAKGNILERFSAQQFPDLHSELNLSSLELGDSALYFCVSSGSGSQETQYFGPGTRLLVL.

The V gene is TRBV27, the J gene TRBJ1-5, with 8 bases fitting TRBD1. Trimming took 5 bases from V and 5 from J; bases not matched to a gene: 5. The CDR3 has 14 amino acids. In germline, CDR1 is MNHEY, CDR2 SMNVEV (reference sequence). The CDR3: CASSATGGHQPQHF. The CDR3 region has the DNA TGTGCCAGCAGTGCAACAGGGGGACATCAGCCCCAGCATTTT.

The chain combines TRBV20-1 with TRBJ1-1, with TRBD1 as a possible D gene (5 bases). This CDR3 spans 12 amino acids. Germline V CDR1 and CDR2: DFQATT, SNEGSKA (reference sequence). V lost 0 bases and J lost 4, with 6 bases in between. DNA of the CDR3: TGCAGTGCTAGAGAGAGGGGCACTGAAGCTTTCTTT. Translated: CSARERGTEAFF.

The V call is TRBV18, the J call TRBJ1-2, with 7 positions matching TRBD1. J was trimmed by 2 bases and V by 6 bases; bases with no gene match: 12. There are 16 residues in the CDR3. Germline values: CDR1 KGHSH, CDR2 LQKENI. For the CDR3, the DNA is TGTGCCAGCTCTGCTCAGCGACCGGGACAGAACTATGGCTACACCTTC. Its translation is CASSAQRPGQNYGYTF.

This CDR3 is CASSRWDRNQETQYF. The CDR3, as DNA: TGTGCCAGCAGCCGATGGGACAGAAACCAAGAGACCCAGTACTTC. The genes are TRBV14 and TRBJ2-5, with 7 bases that match TRBD1. V shed 4 bases and J 0 bases; nucleotides not matched to a gene: 5. The CDR3 is made up of 15 amino acids. Germline V CDR1 and CDR2: SGHDN, FVKESK.

The chain employs TRBV29-1 and TRBJ2-7; perhaps TRBD1 as D (5 bases). The CDR3 is 12 residues long. Germline CDR1 is SQVTM and CDR2 is ANQGSEA. Trimming removed 7 bases at V and 2 bases at J, with 12 bases between. CDR3 loop: CSAGHSAYEQYF. The CDR3 nucleotides read TGCAGCGCTGGACACTCCGCCTACGAGCAGTACTTC.

The chain links TRBV4-1 to TRBJ1-1; 8 nucleotides align to TRBD1. This CDR3 region has 17 residues. CDR1 is MGHRA and CDR2 is YSYEKL in the germline V gene. Trimming cost V 3 bases and J 3 bases; bases outside gene matches: 12. The CDR3 region has the DNA TGCGCCAGCAGCCACGTTAACGTACAGGGGGTCCACACTGAAGCTTTCTTT. Amino acid sequence: CASSHVNVQGVHTEAFF.

The rearrangement joins TRBV18 to TRBJ2-6, with 7 bases lining up with TRBD1. Unmatched junction bases numbered 17, after V lost 3 bases and J lost 0 bases. Germline CDR1 KGHSH, CDR2 LQKENI. This CDR3 spans 21 amino acids. CDR3 in amino acids: CASSPARQGLPSLSGANVLTF. The CDR3 DNA reads as TGTGCCAGCTCACCCGCCCGACAGGGTCTCCCTTCTCTCTCTGGGGCCAACGTCCTGACTTTC.

This chain links TRBV2 with TRBJ2-3; D call uncertain. From germline, CDR1 is SNHLY and CDR2 FYNNEI. Trimming cost V 7 bases and J 4 bases, with 3 bases left between them. This CDR3 has 10 residues. CDR3 coding DNA: TGTGCCAGCACCGCAGATACGCAGTATTTT. It is translated as CASTADTQYF.

The V call is TRBV13, the J call TRBJ2-7; perhaps TRBD2 as D (6 bases). The CDR3 consists of 16 residues. V dropped 4 bases and J dropped 2 bases, with 18 bases sitting between them. Germline V gene data show CDR1 as PRHDT and CDR2 as FYEKMQ (reference sequence). The CDR3 spells CASSSPGELGAYEQYF. In DNA, the CDR3 is TGTGCCAGCAGCTCCCCGGGGGAGCTGGGCGCCTACGAGCAGTACTTC.

The chain is built from TRBV5-6 and TRBJ1-5, with 7 nucleotides matching TRBD1. Looked up from germline, CDR1 is SGHDT and CDR2 is YYEEEE. CDR3 length equals 15 residues. Losses at the gene ends were 4 bases for V and 6 bases for J; bases not matched to a gene: 10. The CDR3 DNA sequence: TGTGCCAGCAGCCTTGGGAGGGGGCGCAGTCAGCCCCAGCATTTT. As protein: CASSLGRGRSQPQHF.

The gene calls are TRBV30 and TRBJ2-3; D might be TRBD1 (6 bases). The CDR3 is 12 amino acids. Germline assignment: CDR1 GTSNPN and CDR2 SVGIG (reference sequence). Trimming left V 2 bases short and J 5 bases short, with 8 bases between. The CDR3 sequence is CAWSSGVDTQYF. The CDR3 DNA reads TGTGCCTGGAGTTCAGGGGTAGATACGCAGTATTTT. Full variable domain (outside the CDR3, taken from reference TRBV30 and TRBJ2-3): SQTIHQWPATLVQPVGSPLSLECTVEGTSNPNLYWYRQAAGRGLQLLFYSVGIGQISSEVPQNLSASRPQDRQFILSSKKLLLSDSGFYLCAWSSGVDTQYFGPGTRLTVL.

This chain uses TRBV3-1 with TRBJ2-3, with D possibly being TRBD1 or TRBD2 (5 bases each). This CDR3 comprises 17 residues. V was shortened by 2 bases and J by 2 bases, with 17 bases between the two germline ends. Germline assignment: CDR1 LGHDT and CDR2 YNNKEL (reference sequence). CDR3 region: CASSQPKAGAYTDTQYF. CDR3 coding DNA: TGTGCCAGCAGCCAACCCAAAGCCGGGGCTTACACAGATACGCAGTATTTT.

The chain has TRBV7-9 and TRBJ1-2; no clear D. This CDR3 is 14 amino acids long. The V end was cut by 5 bases, the J end by 4 bases, with 14 bases between. Germline loops: CDR1 SEHNR, CDR2 FQNEAQ (reference sequence). The CDR3 loop is CASSLDGAVYGYTF. In DNA, the CDR3 is TGTGCCAGCAGCCTCGATGGTGCGGTCTATGGCTACACCTTC. Based on the CDR3 plus reference TRBV7-9 and TRBJ1-2, the full variable domain is DTGVSQNPRHKITKRGQNVTFRCDPISEHNRLYWYRQTLGQGPEFLTYFQNEAQLEKSRLLSDRFSAERPKGSFSTLEIQRTEQGDSAMYLCASSLDGAVYGYTFGSGTRLTVV.

The rearrangement uses TRBV12-3 or TRBV12-4 and TRBJ2-3; D gene unclear. The V end was cut by 0 bases, the J end by 2 bases, with 18 bases between. The CDR3 sequence is 18 residues long. CDR3 residues: CASSLARGVSENTDTQYF. The DNA of the CDR3 is TGTGCCAGCAGTTTAGCTCGAGGTGTGTCGGAGAACACAGATACGCAGTATTTT.

The CDR3 protein is CSARGRNLYGYTF. CDR3 bases: TGCAGTGCTAGGGGGAGGAACCTCTATGGCTACACCTTC. This chain links TRBV20-1 with TRBJ1-2; D gene uncertain. Germline CDR1 reads DFQATT; CDR2 reads SNEGSKA (reference sequence). Trimming removed 3 bases at V and 4 bases at J, with 12 bases between. The CDR3 covers 13 residues.

The chain couples TRBV20-1 to TRBJ1-2; D might be TRBD1 (5 bases). The CDR3 is 16 amino acids. V lost 5 bases and J 3 bases, leaving 22 bases between the germline ends. Germline CDR1 is DFQATT and CDR2 is SNEGSKA (reference sequence). The CDR3 spells CSAPPDREGEDYGYTF. The DNA for the CDR3 is TGCAGTGCTCCACCGGACCGGGAAGGGGAGGACTATGGCTACACCTTC.

The chain carries TRBV9 and TRBJ2-3; D may be TRBD2 (7 bases). CDR1 is SGDLS, CDR2 YYNGEE, per germline. CDR3 length equals 18 residues. Trimming took 0 bases from V and 6 from J, leaving 23 bases between them. The CDR3 coding sequence is TGTGCCAGCAGCGTAGAGGAAGGGGGGGTCGGTGGATCTGATACGCAGTATTTT. The encoded protein is CASSVEEGGVGGSDTQYF. Using reference TRBV9 and TRBJ2-3 for the parts outside the CDR3, the full variable domain is DSGVTQTPKHLITATGQRVTLRCSPRSGDLSVYWYQQSLDQGLQFLIQYYNGEERAKGNILERFSAQQFPDLHSELNLSSLELGDSALYFCASSVEEGGVGGSDTQYFGPGTRLTVL.

The rearrangement joins TRBV29-1 to TRBJ2-1; 11 bases fit TRBD2. Germline V CDR1 and CDR2: SQVTM, ANQGSEA. J lost 1 base, V lost 3 bases, and 5 bases had no gene match. The CDR3 is 16 residues long. CDR3 protein: CSVDGLAGLSYNEQFF. As DNA, the CDR3 is TGCAGCGTTGATGGACTAGCGGGCCTTTCCTACAATGAGCAGTTCTTC.

The chain employs TRBV27 and TRBJ2-6; 7 bases align to TRBD1. Germline V gives CDR1 MNHEY, CDR2 SMNVEV (reference sequence). CDR3 length equals 18 residues. The J segment lost 0 bases and the V segment lost 5 bases, leaving 10 bases of the junction unmatched. The CDR3 protein is CASSPQMRGPSGANVLTF. The CDR3 DNA reads as TGTGCCAGCAGTCCCCAGATGAGGGGGCCCTCTGGGGCCAACGTCCTGACTTTC.

This clonotype was counted a single time. This chain joins TRBV27 and TRBJ2-1; D is unclear. The CDR3 consists of 12 residues. Germline loops: CDR1 MNHEY, CDR2 SMNVEV (reference sequence). V was shortened by 2 bases and J by 9 bases, with 8 bases between the two germline ends. In DNA, the CDR3 is TGTGCCAGCAGTTTAAAGGGAACTGAGCAGTTCTTC. It yields the protein CASSLKGTEQFF.

V gene TRBV2 combines with J gene TRBJ2-6; no firm D call. V lost 6 bases and J lost 4, with 7 bases in between. The CDR3 contains 13 residues. Germline V CDR1 and CDR2: SNHLY, FYNNEI. The CDR3 sequence is CASRGFGANVLTF. CDR3 bases: TGTGCCAGCAGAGGGTTCGGGGCCAACGTCCTGACTTTC.